The clone carrying this TCR beta chain was seen many times. Its cognate antigen is unknown. This record belongs to a study of T cells in Graves' hyperthyroidism and ophthalmopathy. The study excluded patients with uncontrolled infection, other autoimmune disease, pregnancy or lactation. Fresh peripheral blood, approximately 10 ml, was the source of the PBMCs. From RNA transcripts, TCR beta CDR3 regions were amplified. The HTBI set primed first-round TCR CDR3 RT-PCR. A single record per CDR3 protein comes from TCRdb applying MiXCR to the multiplex PCR reads. The sample records 550,000 to 650,000 distinct CDR3 sequences, approximately 13% being singletons. Study-wide results and limits: Ophthalmopathy was distinguished from stable hyperthyroidism by 13 V-J signatures.

Sequencing was carried out using blood. The sequence was collected from a woman aged 25 to 39 with Graves' hyperthyroidism that later progressed to Graves' ophthalmopathy.

The CDR3 nucleotides read TGTGCCAGCACAGCCGGGACTAGCGGTATCTACGAGCAGTACTTC. Amino acids: CASTAGTSGIYEQYF. The rearrangement links TRBV2 to TRBJ2-7; 11 bases fit TRBD2. Trimming took 7 bases from V and 3 from J; bases not matched to a gene: 8. The CDR3 is made up of 15 amino acids. Germline values: CDR1 SNHLY, CDR2 FYNNEI.